Each of the 28 T cell receptor beta chains below was sequenced from the same sample in a study of shared clonotypes between healthy human individuals. Using immunoSEQ multiplex PCR, the repertoire was profiled, and TCRdb retains in-frame clones only, with some absent. The table has around 450,000 clones, roughly three quarters seen once. The sample consisted of PBMCs. Receptors were obtained from a woman between 35 and 50 years old in good health. Some clones in this sample may be carry-over from other donors' samples.

The CDR3 is CAWSVGGDRATYTF. The CDR3 coding sequence is TGTGCCTGGAGTGTAGGGGGGGACAGGGCGACGTACACCTTC. The chain uses TRBV30 and TRBJ1-2; 9 positions agree with TRBD1. CDR3 length: 14 residues. CDR1 is GTSNPN, CDR2 SVGIG, per germline (reference sequence). The V segment lost 0 bases and the J segment 11 bases; nucleotides outside the gene matches: 10.

This chain links TRBV6-6 with TRBJ2-7; 8 bases are shared with TRBD2. The germline gives CDR1 MNHNY, CDR2 SVGAGI (reference sequence). The CDR3 extends over 12 amino acids. The J segment lost 6 bases and the V segment lost 6 bases, leaving 4 bases of the junction unmatched. Here the CDR3 reads CASRPGGGEQYF. The CDR3 DNA reads TGTGCCAGCAGACCCGGGGGGGGCGAGCAGTACTTC.

The chain carries TRBV6-5 and TRBJ2-2; 8 nucleotides agree with TRBD2. The CDR3 runs 15 residues. Per germline, CDR1 MNHEY and CDR2 SVGAGI. V was clipped by 4 bases and J by 4 bases; unmatched bases: 5. The CDR3 sequence is CASSSGRARTGELFF. CDR3 sequence (DNA): TGTGCCAGCAGTTCCGGGAGGGCCCGCACCGGGGAGCTGTTTTTT.

The chain uses TRBV29-1 and TRBJ1-2; D is perhaps TRBD1 (5 bases). This CDR3 is built from 12 residues. Trimming cost V 4 bases and J 1 base, with 7 bases left between them. Germline assignment: CDR1 SQVTM and CDR2 ANQGSEA. The CDR3 loop is CSVGDDNYGYTF. The CDR3 nucleotides read TGCAGCGTTGGGGACGATAACTATGGCTACACCTTC.

This chain uses TRBV29-1 with TRBJ2-3; D remains ambiguous. The CDR3 length is 11 residues. Germline CDR1 SQVTM, CDR2 ANQGSEA. Trimming removed 2 bases at V and 0 bases at J, with 0 bases between. CDR3 amino acids: CSVESTDTQYF. CDR3 DNA sequence: TGCAGCGTTGAAAGCACAGATACGCAGTATTTT.

The V call is TRBV10-3, the J call TRBJ1-1; 7 nucleotides line up with TRBD1. J gave up 0 bases and V 6 bases, and 4 bases lay outside the gene matches. Germline values: CDR1 ENHRY, CDR2 SYGVKD. This CDR3 spans 14 amino acids. CDR3 residues: CAISGTALNTEAFF. CDR3 nucleotide sequence: TGTGCCATCAGCGGGACAGCCTTGAACACTGAAGCTTTCTTT.

This clone was recorded only once. The chain recombines TRBV4-2 with TRBJ2-6, with no clear D. The CDR3 is 16 residues long. Trimming took off 4 bases at V and 0 bases at J, with 10 bases between the two ends. The germline gives CDR1 LGHNA, CDR2 YNFKEQ. The chain's CDR3 is CASSPETSSGANVLTF. Written as DNA, the CDR3 is TGTGCCAGCAGCCCGGAAACGAGCTCTGGGGCCAACGTCCTGACTTTC.

To note about this clone: The junction departs from germline at one end; a sequencing error may be responsible. The chain carries TRBV28 and TRBJ1-5; TRBD1 might be the D (5 bases). The germline V gene has CDR1 MDHEN and CDR2 SYDVKM. CDR3 size: 16 residues. This CDR3 is CTSSYVGGYSNQPQHF. CDR3 coding DNA: TGTACCAGCAGTTATGTTGGGGGATATAGCAATCAGCCCCAGCATTTT.

Written as DNA, the CDR3 is TGTGCCAGCAGTGAAGCGCTCTCCCCTGAAGCTTTCTTT. This gives the protein CASSEALSPEAFF. The rearrangement links TRBV2 to TRBJ1-1; D uncertain. Germline V lookup: CDR1 SNHLY, CDR2 FYNNEI. Trimming cost V 0 bases and J 6 bases, with 8 bases left between them. CDR3 length: 13 residues.

The V and J genes are TRBV6-6 and TRBJ1-5, with D perhaps matching TRBD1 (5 bases). From germline, CDR1 is MNHNY and CDR2 SVGAGI (reference sequence). The CDR3 is 15 amino acids. With 2 bases removed from V and 1 base from J, the gap between germline ends came to 9 bases. The CDR3 protein is CASSYQGVSNQPQHF. The DNA for the CDR3 is TGTGCCAGCAGTTACCAAGGGGTGAGCAATCAGCCCCAGCATTTT.

This chain uses TRBV10-3 with TRBJ2-6; no definite D call. Trimming stripped 5 bases from V and 4 bases from J, with 9 bases between. The CDR3 covers 14 residues. Germline loops: CDR1 ENHRY, CDR2 SYGVKD. DNA for the CDR3: TGTGCCATCAGTCCGGTGGCCGGGGCCAACGTCCTGACTTTC. It is translated as CAISPVAGANVLTF.

This clone was counted only a few times. The same CDR3 arises from other DNA sequences in this sample as well. V gene TRBV18 combines with J gene TRBJ2-5, with a possible D match to TRBD2 (5 bases). V was clipped by 2 bases and J by 4 bases, with 8 bases between them. CDR1 and CDR2 from the germline V gene are KGHSH and LQKENI. This CDR3 has 13 amino acids. This chain's CDR3 is CASSPGLGETQYF. CDR3 DNA sequence: TGTGCCAGCTCACCAGGACTCGGAGAGACCCAGTACTTC. Looking up the rest from reference TRBV18 and TRBJ2-5 gives the full variable domain: NAGVMQNPRHLVRRRGQEARLRCSPMKGHSHVYWYRQLPEEGLKFMVYLQKENIIDESGMPKERFSAEFPKEGPSILRIQQVVRGDSAAYFCASSPGLGETQYFGPGTRLLVL.

The rearrangement joins TRBV12-1 to TRBJ2-1; the table's D call, TRBD2, was not checked against the DNA. TRBV12-1 is a pseudogene locus. The CDR3 is 15 residues long. The CDR3: CASSFCGRPYNEQFF. For the CDR3, the DNA is TGTGCCAGCAGCTTTTGCGGGAGACCCTACAATGAGCAGTTCTTC.

The V call is TRBV4-3, the J call TRBJ2-3; D perhaps matches TRBD1 (7 bases). Trimming took 3 bases from V and 3 from J, leaving 19 bases between them. From germline, CDR1 is LGHNA and CDR2 YSLEER. The CDR3 covers 17 residues. CDR3 region: CASSQRRGRDGTDTQYF. CDR3 coding DNA: TGCGCCAGCAGCCAGCGAAGGGGGCGGGACGGGACAGATACGCAGTATTTT.

In the case of this clone: A far bigger clonotype differs at one base, so this is likely a read error. Other DNA variants within this sample encode the same CDR3. V is TRBV30 and J is TRBJ1-1; D perhaps matches TRBD1 (6 bases). CDR3 length: 14 residues. Germline CDR1 and CDR2: GTSNPN and SVGIG (reference sequence). The germline V and J ends were trimmed by 5 bases and 6 bases, with 19 bases remaining between them. CDR3 in DNA: TGTGCCTGGGATAACACTGGGGGGGCCCCTGAAGCTTTCTTT. Its translation is CAWDNTGGAPEAFF. Combining the CDR3 with reference TRBV30 and TRBJ1-1 gives the whole variable domain SQTIHQWPATLVQPVGSPLSLECTVEGTSNPNLYWYRQAAGRGLQLLFYSVGIGQISSEVPQNLSASRPQDRQFILSSKKLLLSDSGFYLCAWDNTGGAPEAFFGQGTRLTVV.

The chain joins TRBV29-1 to TRBJ2-2; D remains unclear. The CDR3 has 14 amino acids. In germline, CDR1 is SQVTM, CDR2 ANQGSEA. V dropped 5 bases and J dropped 7 bases, with 17 bases sitting between them. CDR3 loop: CSVPLRGVGGELFF. For the CDR3, the DNA is TGCAGCGTTCCCCTGCGCGGCGTAGGCGGGGAGCTGTTTTTT.

This chain connects TRBV2 to TRBJ2-4, with TRBD1 identical over 11 bases. V lost 4 bases, J lost 8 bases, and 1 base stayed unmatched. Germline loops: CDR1 SNHLY, CDR2 FYNNEI. The CDR3 is 13 residues long. Here the CDR3 reads CASSGDRGDIQYF. DNA of the CDR3: TGTGCCAGCAGTGGGGACAGGGGGGACATTCAGTACTTC.

Turning to this clone: The same CDR3 is also encoded by other DNA sequences in this sample. This chain joins TRBV11-2 and TRBJ1-5; TRBD1 aligns across 7 bases. Trimming cost V 5 bases and J 6 bases; bases outside gene matches: 7. Germline V CDR1 and CDR2: SGHAT, FQNNGV. This CDR3 comprises 14 residues. The CDR3 DNA sequence: TGTGCCAGCAGCATTACAGGGGAGAGTCAGCCCCAGCATTTT. Translating it yields CASSITGESQPQHF.

The chain combines TRBV18 with TRBJ2-3, with D perhaps matching TRBD2 (5 bases). Trimming took 6 bases from V and 2 from J, leaving 21 bases between them. This CDR3 is 17 amino acids long. Per the germline V gene, CDR1 is KGHSH and CDR2 is LQKENI. DNA for the CDR3: TGTGCCAGCTCTCGCAAAACCTCAGCGGTATCCACAGATACGCAGTATTTT. Translating it yields CASSRKTSAVSTDTQYF.

This rearrangement joins TRBV28 to TRBJ2-6; D unclear. Trimming took off 4 bases at V and 6 bases at J, with 10 bases between the two ends. The germline gives CDR1 MDHEN, CDR2 SYDVKM. The length of the CDR3 is 14 residues. As DNA, the CDR3 is TGTGCCAGCAGTTCAAGGGTGTTGGCCAACGTCCTGACTTTC. Translated: CASSSRVLANVLTF. Filled out from reference TRBV28 and TRBJ2-6, the complete variable domain reads DVKVTQSSRYLVKRTGEKVFLECVQDMDHENMFWYRQDPGLGLRLIYFSYDVKMKEKGDIPEGYSVSREKKERFSLILESASTNQTSMYLCASSSRVLANVLTFGAGSRLTVL.

The chain combines TRBV5-4 with TRBJ2-7, with a possible D match to TRBD2 (6 bases). In germline, CDR1 is SGHNT, CDR2 YYREEE (reference sequence). Trimming left V 7 bases short and J 0 bases short, with 14 bases between. The CDR3 spans 14 residues. The CDR3 DNA follows: TGTGCCAGCGGGGTAGGCGGGGTCTCCTACGAGCAGTACTTC. This sequence encodes CASGVGGVSYEQYF.

This clone was detected only a few times. The J gene is TRBJ1-1, the V gene TRBV30; D unresolved. Trimming removed 6 bases from V and 0 bases from J, with 14 bases in between. Germline V lookup: CDR1 GTSNPN, CDR2 SVGIG (reference sequence). This CDR3 is 14 amino acids long. The CDR3 DNA is TGTGCCTGTGCTTTCGGGAGACTGAACACTGAAGCTTTCTTT. Its translation: CACAFGRLNTEAFF.

The genes are TRBV7-9 and TRBJ1-4; maybe TRBD1 (6 bases). The germline CDR1 and CDR2 sequences are SEHNR and FQNEAQ (reference sequence). V lost 5 bases and J lost 6, with 19 bases in between. CDR3 length equals 16 residues. CDR3 sequence reads: CASSRFTQGRDEKLFF. CDR3 coding DNA: TGTGCCAGCAGCCGGTTCACTCAGGGGAGGGATGAAAAACTGTTTTTT. Supplemented by reference TRBV7-9 and TRBJ1-4, the full variable domain reads DTGVSQNPRHKITKRGQNVTFRCDPISEHNRLYWYRQTLGQGPEFLTYFQNEAQLEKSRLLSDRFSAERPKGSFSTLEIQRTEQGDSAMYLCASSRFTQGRDEKLFFGSGTQLSVL.

This chain uses TRBV19 with TRBJ2-6; D not resolved. From germline, CDR1 is LNHDA and CDR2 SQIVND (reference sequence). The CDR3 contains 17 residues. V dropped 3 bases and J dropped 4 bases, with 16 bases sitting between them. CDR3 protein: CASSIRGQSGGANVLTF. CDR3 coding DNA: TGTGCCAGTAGTATTAGAGGTCAGTCGGGCGGGGCCAACGTCCTGACTTTC.

This chain connects TRBV7-2 to TRBJ2-7; 9 nucleotides line up with TRBD1. The CDR3 totals 15 residues. J was trimmed by 4 bases and V by 1 base; bases with no gene match: 5. Germline V gene sequence: CDR1 SGHTA, CDR2 FQGNSA. The CDR3 loop is CASSLGGTGLYEQYF. The CDR3 coding sequence is TGTGCCAGCAGCTTAGGCGGGACAGGGTTATACGAGCAGTACTTC.

This chain connects TRBV19 to TRBJ2-7; D not certain. Germline CDR1 LNHDA, CDR2 SQIVND (reference sequence). The CDR3 has 12 residues. V lost 8 bases, J lost 4 bases, and 12 bases lay in between. This CDR3 reads CASLPRVYEQYF. The CDR3 DNA sequence: TGTGCCAGTTTACCTAGGGTATACGAGCAGTACTTC.

The chain has TRBV18 and TRBJ1-4, with D unclear. The germline V gene encodes CDR1 KGHSH and CDR2 LQKENI. CDR3 length equals 17 residues. Trimming removed 2 bases from V and 0 bases from J, with 13 bases in between. The CDR3 reads CASSPGSNQATNEKLFF. The DNA of the CDR3 is TGTGCCAGCTCACCAGGGTCGAACCAGGCAACTAATGAAAAACTGTTTTTT.

The chain carries TRBV5-1 and TRBJ2-3; D possibly corresponds to TRBD1 (6 bases). This CDR3 is built from 14 residues. V lost 6 bases and J lost 2, with 13 bases in between. The germline V gene encodes CDR1 SGHRS and CDR2 YFSETQ. The CDR3 loop reads CASNIQGYTDTQYF. The CDR3 DNA follows: TGCGCCAGCAACATACAGGGTTACACAGATACGCAGTATTTT.